The 25 T cell receptor beta chains reported below all come from one sample, sequenced in a study of blood T cells in healthy people across ages. The use of a sample-barcoded 5' primer and a J-beta primer mix characterized a second PCR of roughly 7 to 11 cycles. TCRdb reprocessed the 5' RACE reads with MiXCR, giving one entry per CDR3 protein. The sample gives under 1 million distinct CDR3 sequences, approximately 48% of which show up once; about 21% is in the top ten. The material sequenced was blood. These receptors originate from a man in his fifties or sixties in good health.

In its sample, this clonotype was seen a few times. V is TRBV3-1 and J is TRBJ2-7; 15 bases line up with TRBD2. Gene TRBJ2-5 matches the end of the DNA better, so the J call may be wrong. CDR3 size: 19 residues. CDR1 and CDR2 from the germline V gene are LGHDT and YNNKEL (reference sequence). The CDR3, as DNA: TGTGCCAGCAGCCAAGTTGGACTAGCGGGGGGGCGAAGGTCGGAGACCCAGTACTTC. Translated, it gives CASSQVGLAGGRRSETQYF.

This clonotype was found a few times. This CDR3 is CASSHRDSGSTEAFF. The DNA for the CDR3 is TGTGCCAGCAGTCACCGGGACAGCGGGAGCACTGAAGCTTTCTTT. This chain links TRBV6-2 or TRBV6-3 with TRBJ1-1; 7 bases fit TRBD1. Germline CDR1 reads MNHEY; CDR2 reads SVGEGT. The V segment lost 5 bases and the J segment 4 bases; nucleotides outside the gene matches: 10. The length of the CDR3 is 15 residues.

V is TRBV7-6 and J is TRBJ2-5; the match to TRBD2 covers 7 bases. The CDR3 totals 16 residues. With V trimmed by 5 bases and J by 2 bases, 11 bases remained unmatched. CDR1 SGHVS and CDR2 FNYEAQ come from the germline V gene. CDR3 protein: CASSPRWRGNQETQYF. CDR3 coding DNA: TGTGCCAGCAGCCCCCGTTGGCGGGGGAATCAAGAGACCCAGTACTTC.

This clonotype has only a few counts. The V call is TRBV29-1, the J call TRBJ2-5; tentatively, D is TRBD2 (6 bases). The CDR3 contains 12 residues. CDR1 and CDR2 from the germline V gene are SQVTM and ANQGSEA. V lost 7 bases to trimming and J lost 2 bases, with 11 bases between them. CDR3 loop: CSAGELQETQYF. Here the CDR3 DNA reads TGCAGCGCGGGGGAGTTACAAGAGACCCAGTACTTC.

This clonotype was seen a few times. This chain joins TRBV29-1 and TRBJ2-1, with 7 nucleotides matching TRBD1. Germline CDR1 and CDR2: SQVTM and ANQGSEA. The V gene end was trimmed by 1 base and the J gene end by 7 bases; junction bases not matched to a gene: 1. This CDR3 has 12 amino acids. The CDR3 sequence is CSVEVTGNEQFF. The CDR3 region has the DNA TGCAGCGTTGAAGTGACAGGGAATGAGCAGTTCTTC.

This clonotype has just one count. The rearrangement uses TRBV7-2 and TRBJ1-1, with D uncertain. V was pared by 5 bases and J by 11 bases, with 15 bases between. This CDR3 is 12 amino acids long. Germline values: CDR1 SGHTA, CDR2 FQGNSA. For the CDR3, the DNA is TGTGCCAGCAGCCCAGAGGGCCTCGGTGCTTTCTTT. It specifies CASSPEGLGAFF.

This clonotype was picked up a small number of times. This rearrangement joins TRBV6-1 to TRBJ2-7, with 10 positions matching TRBD1. Trimming took 8 bases from V and 0 from J; bases not matched to a gene: 4. Germline values: CDR1 MNHNS, CDR2 SASEGT. The CDR3 runs 14 residues. The CDR3 loop reads CASGQGVYSYEQYF. CDR3 coding DNA: TGTGCCAGCGGACAGGGGGTCTACTCCTACGAGCAGTACTTC.

This clonotype was picked up a small number of times. The DNA of the CDR3 is TGCGCCAGCAGCGGCGGGACAGGGGTCCTTGAGCAGTACTTC. It encodes CASSGGTGVLEQYF. The chain is built from TRBV5-1 and TRBJ2-4, with 10 bases identical to TRBD1. J gave up 13 bases and V 4 bases, and 11 bases lay outside the gene matches. The CDR3 is 14 residues long. CDR1 SGHRS and CDR2 YFSETQ come from the germline V gene.

A remark on this clonotype: It may be a read error: a sequence one base away is much more abundant. CDR3: CASSLSYKKTQYF. CDR3 coding DNA: TGTGCCAGCAGCTTATCCTACAAGAAGACCCAGTACTTC. The genes are TRBV7-2 and TRBJ2-7, with D unresolved. Near its end, the DNA agrees better with TRBJ2-5, so the J call may be wrong. Germline V gives CDR1 SGHTA, CDR2 FQGNSA. The CDR3 totals 13 residues.

V is TRBV5-1 and J is TRBJ2-2; D is uncertain. The V end lost 0 bases, the J end lost 4 bases, and 4 bases lay between the germline ends. Germline V gene lookup returns CDR1 SGHRS and CDR2 YFSETQ. The CDR3 sequence is 13 residues long. CDR3 sequence: CASSLEPTGELFF. DNA for the CDR3: TGCGCCAGCAGCTTGGAGCCCACCGGGGAGCTGTTTTTT.

Concerning this clonotype: This may come from a read error, since a much larger clone is one base off. The rearrangement links TRBV29-1 to TRBJ2-1, with 10 bases matching TRBD2. CDR3 length: 15 amino acids. J was trimmed by 8 bases and V by 3 bases; bases with no gene match: 10. Looked up from germline, CDR1 is SQVTM and CDR2 is ANQGSEA. The CDR3 sequence is CSVEQSSGGRDEQFF. As DNA, the CDR3 is TGCAGCGTTGAGCAGTCTAGCGGGGGACGGGATGAGCAGTTCTTC.

The CDR3 loop reads CASSETGVVSPLHF. CDR3 nucleotide sequence: TGTGCCAGCAGTGAAACGGGGGTAGTCTCACCCCTCCACTTT. The V call is TRBV25-1, the J call TRBJ1-6, with TRBD1 as a possible D gene (5 bases). Deletions cut 2 bases from V and 10 bases from J, with 12 bases between. CDR3 length: 14 amino acids. Germline loops: CDR1 MGHDK, CDR2 SYGVNS.

This chain links TRBV28 with TRBJ1-6, with D unclear. Trimming took 2 bases from V and 11 from J, leaving 7 bases between them. The CDR3 has 12 amino acids. CDR1 MDHEN and CDR2 SYDVKM come from the germline V gene. The CDR3 DNA sequence: TGTGCCAGCAGTTTAAAGTGGCCACCCCTCCACTTT. Protein product: CASSLKWPPLHF.

The chain couples TRBV27 to TRBJ2-7, with 8 nucleotides matching TRBD1. The CDR3 sequence is 14 residues long. Trimming removed 4 bases from V and 6 bases from J; junction bases left unmatched: 8. Germline CDR1 is MNHEY and CDR2 is SMNVEV (reference sequence). DNA of the CDR3: TGTGCCAGCAGTTCCTGGACAGGGCAGGGCGAGCAGTACTTC. Its translation: CASSSWTGQGEQYF.

The chain links TRBV7-9 to TRBJ1-6; D perhaps matches TRBD1 (6 bases). Germline lookup yields CDR1 SEHNR and CDR2 FQNEAQ (reference sequence). The CDR3 consists of 14 residues. Trimming left V 5 bases short and J 9 bases short, with 14 bases between. The CDR3 here is CASSRDTGSSPLHF. CDR3 sequence (DNA): TGTGCCAGCAGCCGGGATACAGGGAGTTCACCCCTCCACTTT.

In the case of this clonotype: This could be a read error, since a much larger clone is one nucleotide away. The chain links TRBV27 to TRBJ2-1; TRBD2 might be the D (5 bases). The V end was cut by 4 bases, the J end by 12 bases, with 13 bases between. The CDR3 extends over 12 amino acids. CDR1 is MNHEY and CDR2 is SMNVEV in the germline V gene (reference sequence). DNA of the CDR3: TGTGCCAGCAGTTCCGCCGAGGGAGCGCAGTTCTTC. This gives the protein CASSSAEGAQFF.

V is TRBV12-3 or TRBV12-4 and J is TRBJ1-6, with TRBD1 matching 8 bases. V was pared by 2 bases and J by 9 bases, with 6 bases of the junction left unmatched. The CDR3 has 15 residues. CDR3 bases: TGTGCCAGCAGTTTAAGGACAGGGTCTACTTCACCCCTCCACTTT. Amino acid sequence: CASSLRTGSTSPLHF.

V is TRBV9 and J is TRBJ2-7; D unclear. This CDR3 is built from 14 residues. The V end was cut by 2 bases, the J end by 4 bases, with 13 bases between. Germline V gives CDR1 SGDLS, CDR2 YYNGEE. CDR3 DNA: TGTGCCAGCAGCGTCACCCCCCAAGATTACGAGCAGTACTTC. Amino acids: CASSVTPQDYEQYF.

A word on this clonotype: At one boundary the junction diverges from the germline segment, which might be a read error. This sequence joins TRBV28 and TRBJ1-5; D remains ambiguous. Germline-derived CDR1 and CDR2 are MDHEN and SYDVKM. This CDR3 is 13 amino acids long. CDR3 in DNA: TGTGCCAGCAGTTTTGTCTTCAATCAGCTCCAGCATTTT. It yields the protein CASSFVFNQLQHF.

This sequence joins TRBV7-2 and TRBJ2-5; possibly TRBD1 for D (6 bases). The DNA end lines up better with TRBJ2-7; the J call may be wrong. The CDR3 is made up of 15 amino acids. Germline V lookup: CDR1 SGHTA, CDR2 FQGNSA. CDR3 nucleotides: TGTGCCAGCAGCAGGGGACATCACAGGGCCTACGAGCAGTACTTC. It is translated as CASSRGHHRAYEQYF.

There are a few counts of this clonotype. The chain couples TRBV5-1 to TRBJ2-5; 10 positions agree with TRBD2. Germline trimming cut 5 bases from V and 11 bases from J; bases unmatched to any gene: 9. This CDR3 has 13 residues. CDR1 and CDR2 (germline): SGHRS, YFSETQ. The CDR3 region is CASRRTSGREQYF. In DNA, the CDR3 is TGCGCCAGCAGAAGGACTAGCGGAAGGGAGCAGTACTTC.

About this clonotype itself: The junction departs from the called germline gene at one end, perhaps through a read error. The chain recombines TRBV27 with TRBJ2-3; D might be TRBD1 (6 bases). This CDR3 comprises 14 residues. Germline lookup yields CDR1 MNHEY and CDR2 SMNVEV (reference sequence). CDR3 sequence: CASSVSGARDTQYF. The CDR3 bases are TGTGCCAGCAGTGTATCAGGGGCCAGGGATACGCAGTATTTT.

This clonotype was found once. The chain has TRBV28 and TRBJ2-5, with 11 bases fitting TRBD2. With 5 bases clipped from V and 1 base from J, the junction kept 15 bases outside the gene matches. CDR3 size: 19 residues. CDR1 and CDR2 from the germline V gene are MDHEN and SYDVKM. CDR3 sequence: CASSPLRSSGGTLQETQYF. CDR3 DNA: TGTGCCAGCAGTCCCTTGAGGTCTAGCGGGGGGACACTCCAAGAGACCCAGTACTTC.

This clonotype showed up many times. The chain has TRBV7-6 and TRBJ2-7, with TRBD2 matching 8 bases. Germline values: CDR1 SGHVS, CDR2 FNYEAQ. The trim removed 5 bases at V and 5 bases at J, leaving 8 bases unmatched. The CDR3 covers 14 residues. CDR3 protein: CASSRGTSADEQYF. CDR3 DNA: TGTGCCAGCAGCCGTGGGACTAGTGCCGACGAGCAGTACTTC.

This chain uses TRBV5-5 with TRBJ2-2; weak D call: TRBD1 (6 bases). CDR3 length equals 15 residues. Germline V gene lookup returns CDR1 SGHKS and CDR2 YYEKEE (reference sequence). Trimming stripped 4 bases from V and 3 bases from J, with 13 bases between. CDR3 nucleotide sequence: TGTGCCAGCAGCCTAGGACAGAGCTACACCGGGGAGCTGTTTTTT. Protein sequence: CASSLGQSYTGELFF.